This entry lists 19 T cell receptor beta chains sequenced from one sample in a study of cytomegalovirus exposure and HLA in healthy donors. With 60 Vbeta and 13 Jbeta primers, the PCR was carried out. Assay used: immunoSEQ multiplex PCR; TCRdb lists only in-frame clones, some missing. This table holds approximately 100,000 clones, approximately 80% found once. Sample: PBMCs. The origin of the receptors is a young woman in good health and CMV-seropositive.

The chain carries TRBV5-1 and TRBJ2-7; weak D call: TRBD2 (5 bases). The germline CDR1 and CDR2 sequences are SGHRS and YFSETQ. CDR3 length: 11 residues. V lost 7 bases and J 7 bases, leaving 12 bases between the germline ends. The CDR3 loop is CASGFSGEQYF. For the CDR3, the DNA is TGCGCCAGCGGATTTTCGGGGGAGCAGTACTTC. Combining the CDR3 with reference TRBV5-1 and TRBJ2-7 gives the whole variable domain KAGVTQTPRYLIKTRGQQVTLSCSPISGHRSVSWYQQTPGQGLQFLFEYFSETQRNKGNFPGRFSGRQFSNSRSEMNVSTLELGDSALYLCASGFSGEQYFGPGTRLTVT.

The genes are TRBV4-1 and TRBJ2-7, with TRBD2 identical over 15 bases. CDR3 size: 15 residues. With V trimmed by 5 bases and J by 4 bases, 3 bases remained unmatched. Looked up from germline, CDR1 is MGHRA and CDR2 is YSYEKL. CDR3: CASSLGLAGGYEQYF. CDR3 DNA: TGCGCCAGCAGCTTAGGACTAGCGGGAGGGTACGAGCAGTACTTC.

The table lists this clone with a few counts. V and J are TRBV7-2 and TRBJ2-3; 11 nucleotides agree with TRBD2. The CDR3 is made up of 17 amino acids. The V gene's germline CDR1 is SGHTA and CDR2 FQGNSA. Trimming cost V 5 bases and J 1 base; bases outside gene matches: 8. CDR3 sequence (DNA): TGTGCCAGCAGCCAAGGCCTAGCGGGAGGCCGCACAGATACGCAGTATTTT. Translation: CASSQGLAGGRTDTQYF.

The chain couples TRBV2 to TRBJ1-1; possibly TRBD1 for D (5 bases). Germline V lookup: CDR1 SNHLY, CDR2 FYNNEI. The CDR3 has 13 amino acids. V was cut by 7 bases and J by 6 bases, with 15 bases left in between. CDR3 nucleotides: TGTGCCAGCATCCTAGACAGCACTCCTGAAGCTTTCTTT. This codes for CASILDSTPEAFF.

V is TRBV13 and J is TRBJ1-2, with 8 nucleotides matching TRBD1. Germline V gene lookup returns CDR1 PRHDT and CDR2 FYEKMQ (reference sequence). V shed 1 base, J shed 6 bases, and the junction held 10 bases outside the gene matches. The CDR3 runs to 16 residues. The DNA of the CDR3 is TGTGCCAGCAGCTTAGTTGCCAGGGGGCGCATCGATGGCTACACCTTC. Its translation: CASSLVARGRIDGYTF.

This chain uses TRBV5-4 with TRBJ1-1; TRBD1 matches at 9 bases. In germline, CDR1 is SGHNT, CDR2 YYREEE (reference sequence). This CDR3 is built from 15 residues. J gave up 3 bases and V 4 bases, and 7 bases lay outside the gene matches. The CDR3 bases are TGTGCCAGCAGCACCACCGGGACAGGGCACACTGAAGCTTTCTTT. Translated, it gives CASSTTGTGHTEAFF.

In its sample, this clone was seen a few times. CDR3 residues: CASSISSVNEQFF. DNA of the CDR3: TGTGCCAGTAGTATATCTAGTGTGAATGAGCAGTTCTTC. The gene calls are TRBV19 and TRBJ2-1; D unresolved. CDR3 length: 13 residues. V was pared by 2 bases and J by 7 bases, with 9 bases between. The germline V gene encodes CDR1 LNHDA and CDR2 SQIVND (reference sequence).

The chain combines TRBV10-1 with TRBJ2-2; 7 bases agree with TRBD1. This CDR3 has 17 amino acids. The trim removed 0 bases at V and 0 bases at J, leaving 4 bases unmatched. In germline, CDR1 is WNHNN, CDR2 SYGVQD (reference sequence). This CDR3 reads CASSESTGFANTGELFF. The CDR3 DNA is TGCGCCAGCAGTGAGTCGACAGGGTTCGCGAACACCGGGGAGCTGTTTTTT.

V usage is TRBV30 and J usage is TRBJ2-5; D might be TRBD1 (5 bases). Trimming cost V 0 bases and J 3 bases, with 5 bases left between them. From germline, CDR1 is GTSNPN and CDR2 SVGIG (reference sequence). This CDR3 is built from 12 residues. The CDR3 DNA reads TGTGCCTGGAGTGTACAGGAAGAGACCCAGTACTTC. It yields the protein CAWSVQEETQYF.

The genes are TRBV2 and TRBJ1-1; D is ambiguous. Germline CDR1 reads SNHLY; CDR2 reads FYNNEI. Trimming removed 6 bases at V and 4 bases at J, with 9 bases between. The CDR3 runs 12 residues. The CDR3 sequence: CASRGRSTEAFF. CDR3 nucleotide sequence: TGTGCCAGCAGAGGAAGGAGCACTGAAGCTTTCTTT.

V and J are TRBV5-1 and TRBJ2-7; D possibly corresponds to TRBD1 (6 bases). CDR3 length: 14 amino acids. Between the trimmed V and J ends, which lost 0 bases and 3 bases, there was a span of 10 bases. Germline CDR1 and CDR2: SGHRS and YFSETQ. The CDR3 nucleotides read TGCGCCAGCAGCTTGGACAGGGAGCTCTACGAGCAGTACTTC. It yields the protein CASSLDRELYEQYF. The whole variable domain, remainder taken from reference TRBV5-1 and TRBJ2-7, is KAGVTQTPRYLIKTRGQQVTLSCSPISGHRSVSWYQQTPGQGLQFLFEYFSETQRNKGNFPGRFSGRQFSNSRSEMNVSTLELGDSALYLCASSLDRELYEQYFGPGTRLTVT.

The CDR3 region has the DNA TGTGCCAGCAGCCCCCAGACCACAGGGGGGTTATCTGGAAACACCATATATTTT. Its translation: CASSPQTTGGLSGNTIYF. The V call is TRBV7-8, the J call TRBJ1-3; 8 bases are a match to TRBD1. This CDR3 is built from 18 residues. With V trimmed by 5 bases and J by 1 base, 13 bases remained unmatched. The germline gives CDR1 SGHVS, CDR2 FQNEAQ.

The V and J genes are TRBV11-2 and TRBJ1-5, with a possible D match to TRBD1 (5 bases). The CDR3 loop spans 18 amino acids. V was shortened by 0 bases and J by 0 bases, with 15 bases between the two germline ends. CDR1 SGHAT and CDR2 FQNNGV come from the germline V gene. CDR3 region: CASSLEAGLVYSNQPQHF. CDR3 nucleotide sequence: TGTGCCAGCAGCTTAGAGGCGGGGCTCGTCTATAGCAATCAGCCCCAGCATTTT. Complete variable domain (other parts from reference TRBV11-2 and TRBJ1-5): EAGVAQSPRYKIIEKRQSVAFWCNPISGHATLYWYQQILGQGPKLLIQFQNNGVVDDSQLPKDRFSAERLKGVDSTLKIQPAKLEDSAVYLCASSLEAGLVYSNQPQHFGDGTRLSIL.

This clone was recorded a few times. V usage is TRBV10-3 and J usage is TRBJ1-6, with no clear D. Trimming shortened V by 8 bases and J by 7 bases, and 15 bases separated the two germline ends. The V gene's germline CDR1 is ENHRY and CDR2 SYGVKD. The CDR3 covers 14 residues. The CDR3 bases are TGTGCCATCGCCCCGGGAGGTTCCAATTCACCCCTCCACTTT. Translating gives CAIAPGGSNSPLHF.

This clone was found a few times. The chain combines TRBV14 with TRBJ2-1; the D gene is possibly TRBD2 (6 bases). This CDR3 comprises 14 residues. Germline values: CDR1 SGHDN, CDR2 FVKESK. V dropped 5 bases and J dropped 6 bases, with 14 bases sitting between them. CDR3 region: CASSWDSSGNEQFF. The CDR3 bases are TGTGCCAGCAGCTGGGACTCCTCAGGCAATGAGCAGTTCTTC.

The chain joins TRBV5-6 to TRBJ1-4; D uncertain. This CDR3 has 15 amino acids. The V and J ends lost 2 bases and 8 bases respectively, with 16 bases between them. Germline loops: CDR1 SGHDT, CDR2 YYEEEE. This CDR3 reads CASSLGGGLGEKLFF. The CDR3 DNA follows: TGTGCCAGCAGCTTAGGTGGAGGGTTAGGCGAAAAACTGTTTTTT. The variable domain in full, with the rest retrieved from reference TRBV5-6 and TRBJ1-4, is DAGVTQSPTHLIKTRGQQVTLRCSPKSGHDTVSWYQQALGQGPQFIFQYYEEEERQRGNFPDRFSGHQFPNYSSELNVNALLLGDSALYLCASSLGGGLGEKLFFGSGTQLSVL.

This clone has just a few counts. The CDR3 DNA reads as TGCGCCAGCAGCTTGCAGGGTTCCATGAACACTGAAGCTTTCTTT. Protein sequence: CASSLQGSMNTEAFF. The J gene is TRBJ1-1, the V gene TRBV5-1; possible D gene TRBD1, 5 bases. Germline V gives CDR1 SGHRS, CDR2 YFSETQ. The CDR3 is made up of 15 amino acids. Trimming removed 1 base at V and 0 bases at J, with 10 bases between. Using reference TRBV5-1 and TRBJ1-1 for the parts outside the CDR3, the full variable domain is KAGVTQTPRYLIKTRGQQVTLSCSPISGHRSVSWYQQTPGQGLQFLFEYFSETQRNKGNFPGRFSGRQFSNSRSEMNVSTLELGDSALYLCASSLQGSMNTEAFFGQGTRLTVV.

The CDR3 bases are TGTGCCAGCAGCCCAGGCGGGGACCGAGGGCAGTTCTTC. Translation: CASSPGGDRGQFF. The chain is built from TRBV7-8 and TRBJ2-1; D is possibly TRBD2 (6 bases). This CDR3 has 13 residues. The V end was cut by 5 bases, the J end by 12 bases, with 17 bases between. Germline assignment: CDR1 SGHVS and CDR2 FQNEAQ.

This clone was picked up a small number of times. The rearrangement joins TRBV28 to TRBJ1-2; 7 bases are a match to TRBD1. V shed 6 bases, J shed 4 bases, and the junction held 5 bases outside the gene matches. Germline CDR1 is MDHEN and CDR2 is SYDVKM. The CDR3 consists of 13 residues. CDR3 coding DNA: TGTGCCAGCAGCCGGGACAGTACCTATGGCTACACCTTC. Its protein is CASSRDSTYGYTF.